The sequence of this T cell receptor beta chain was determined in a study of CD4+ T cells in melanoma. The method was immunoSEQ multiplex PCR; TCRdb's version includes in-frame clones alone and lacks a portion of them. There are approximately 9,500 clones in the sample; roughly four fifths occur only once, and around a fifth lies in the top ten. This CDR3 region has 15 residues. Deletions cut 0 bases from V and 6 bases from J, with 15 bases between. CDR1 is SGDLS and CDR2 is YYNGEE in the germline V gene. The sample taken for sequencing was cells from a culture (not recorded whether cultured in vitro). The TCR sequence derives from a human donor with melanoma. The chain joins TRBV9 to TRBJ2-5, with D possibly being TRBD1 (6 bases). Here the CDR3 reads CASSVGTATGKTQYF. Here the CDR3 DNA reads TGTGCCAGCAGCGTAGGGACAGCCACTGGGAAGACCCAGTACTTC. Using reference TRBV9 and TRBJ2-5 for the parts outside the CDR3, the full variable domain is DSGVTQTPKHLITATGQRVTLRCSPRSGDLSVYWYQQSLDQGLQFLIQYYNGEERAKGNILERFSAQQFPDLHSELNLSSLELGDSALYFCASSVGTATGKTQYFGPGTRLLVL.